The source of this T cell receptor beta chain is a study of cytomegalovirus exposure and HLA in healthy donors. The study ran its PCR with 60 Vbeta and 13 Jbeta primers. Clones were sequenced by immunoSEQ multiplex PCR, and TCRdb holds only the in-frame ones, with some missing. The repertoire holds 170,000 or so clones, with 80% as singletons. This sequence was found in a man in his thirties or forties in good health and CMV-seropositive. The sequenced material came from PBMCs.

Here the CDR3 reads CSVEREASYYNEQFF. CDR3 in DNA: TGCAGCGTTGAAAGGGAGGCTAGCTACTACAATGAGCAGTTCTTC. V is TRBV29-1 and J is TRBJ2-1; possible D gene TRBD2, 6 bases. Germline V CDR1 and CDR2: SQVTM, ANQGSEA. V dropped 2 bases and J dropped 3 bases, with 14 bases sitting between them. This CDR3 comprises 15 residues.